Here is one TCR beta chain with its context. These data come from a study of blood T cell repertoires in COVID-19. At the level of the study: The United States, Italy and Spain were the sources of the acute and convalescent COVID-19 samples. PBMCs, B-cell-depleted T cells, or T cells were the source of the cDNA or gDNA that made up the material.

This CDR3 is built from 15 residues. The ends lost 5 bases at V and 0 bases at J; junction bases unmatched: 4. Germline V gives CDR1 MNHNY, CDR2 SVGAGI (reference sequence). Methods used by the authors: Amplification with reference gene primers provided the estimates of nucleated cell counts. Data came from immunoSEQ multiplex PCR; TCRdb stores just in-frame clones and leaves some out. That table is the source of V, J and clone size, and D and trimming were worked out from the DNA. The sample lists about 230,000 clones, approximately 80% occurring once. The chain has TRBV6-6 and TRBJ1-5; 7 bases are a match to TRBD1. This TCR came from a woman between 50 and 59 years old with acute or convalescent COVID-19. Sequencing was performed on peripheral blood. This chain's CDR3 is CASSRDSYSNQPQHF. The CDR3 region has the DNA TGTGCCAGCAGTCGGGACAGTTATAGCAATCAGCCCCAGCATTTT.